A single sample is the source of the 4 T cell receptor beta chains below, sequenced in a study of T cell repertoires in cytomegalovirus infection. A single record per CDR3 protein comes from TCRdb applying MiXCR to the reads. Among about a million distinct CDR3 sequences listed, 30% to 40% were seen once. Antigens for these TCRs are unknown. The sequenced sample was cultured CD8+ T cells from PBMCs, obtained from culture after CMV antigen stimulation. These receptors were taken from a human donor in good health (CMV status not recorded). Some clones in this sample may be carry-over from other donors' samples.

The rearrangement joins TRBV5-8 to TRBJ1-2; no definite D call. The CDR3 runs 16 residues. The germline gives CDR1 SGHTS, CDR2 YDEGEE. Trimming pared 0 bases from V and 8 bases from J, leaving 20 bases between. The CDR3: CASSLERSGYLRGYTF. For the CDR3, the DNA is TGTGCCAGCAGCTTGGAACGATCAGGCTATCTCAGGGGCTACACCTTC. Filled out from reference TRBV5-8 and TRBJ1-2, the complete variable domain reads EAGVTQSPTHLIKTRGQQATLRCSPISGHTSVYWYQQALGLGLQFLLWYDEGEERNRGNFPPRFSGRQFPNYSSELNVNALELEDSALYLCASSLERSGYLRGYTFGSGTRLTVV.

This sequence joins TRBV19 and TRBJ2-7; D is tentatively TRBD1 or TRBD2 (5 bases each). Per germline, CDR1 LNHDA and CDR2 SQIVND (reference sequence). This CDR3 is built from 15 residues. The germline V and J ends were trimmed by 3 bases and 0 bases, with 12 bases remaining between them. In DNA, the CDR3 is TGTGCCAGTAGTATGGAAGGGGACCTCTCCTACGAGCAGTACGTC. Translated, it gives CASSMEGDLSYEQYV.

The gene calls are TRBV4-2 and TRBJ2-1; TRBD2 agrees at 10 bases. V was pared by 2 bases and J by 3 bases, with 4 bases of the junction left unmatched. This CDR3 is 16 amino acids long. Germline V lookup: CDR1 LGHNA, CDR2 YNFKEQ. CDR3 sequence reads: CASSQTSSGGYNEQFF. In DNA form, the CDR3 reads TGTGCCAGCAGCCAAACCTCTAGCGGGGGCTACAATGAGCAGTTCTTC.

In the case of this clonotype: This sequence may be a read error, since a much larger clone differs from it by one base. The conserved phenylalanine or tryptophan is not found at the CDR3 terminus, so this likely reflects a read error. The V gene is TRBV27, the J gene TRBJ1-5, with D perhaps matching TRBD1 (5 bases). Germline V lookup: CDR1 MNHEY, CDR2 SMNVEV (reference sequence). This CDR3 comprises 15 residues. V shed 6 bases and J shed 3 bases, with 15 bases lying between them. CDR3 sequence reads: CASSPGARDNQPQHL. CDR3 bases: TGTGCCAGCAGCCCGGGCGCCAGGGACAATCAGCCCCAGCATTTA.